The present TCR beta chain was sequenced within a study of blood T cell repertoires in COVID-19. Whole-study context: Acute and convalescent COVID-19 samples came from the United States, Italy and Spain.

Repertoires were generated with immunoSEQ multiplex PCR, while TCRdb's copy carries only in-frame clones and drops some. The sample contains about 75,000 clones, around 83% of which appear only once. The sample taken for sequencing was peripheral blood. The TCR originated in a woman aged 45-65 years with acute or convalescent COVID-19.

The CDR3 DNA reads as TGTGCCAGCAGTTCTTTCCCGACAAATGAGCAGTTCTTC. Translated, it gives CASSSFPTNEQFF. J is TRBJ2-1 and V is TRBV5-8, with D hard to call. V lost 5 bases to trimming and J lost 7 bases, with 13 bases between them. The CDR3 has 13 residues. The germline gives CDR1 SGHTS, CDR2 YDEGEE.